A single sample is the source of the 10 T cell receptor beta chains below, sequenced in a study of cytomegalovirus exposure and HLA in healthy donors. PCR amplification relied on 60 Vbeta primers (plus 13 Jbeta primers). Assay: immunoSEQ multiplex PCR; the TCRdb copy retains only in-frame clones and omits some. The sample consists of 75,000 to 100,000 clones, about two thirds of them appearing once. Source material: PBMCs. The receptors were sampled from a man aged 60 to 69 in good health and CMV-seronegative.

This clone was recorded once. The genes are TRBV5-1 and TRBJ2-7, with 10 bases aligning to TRBD1. This CDR3 has 18 amino acids. Germline trimming cut 0 bases from V and 4 bases from J; bases unmatched to any gene: 13. Germline V gene data show CDR1 as SGHRS and CDR2 as YFSETQ. This CDR3 reads CASSLGQGALGPIYEQYF. The CDR3 nucleotides read TGCGCCAGCAGCTTGGGACAGGGGGCGCTCGGGCCTATTTACGAGCAGTACTTC. Full variable domain (remainder filled in from reference TRBV5-1 and TRBJ2-7): KAGVTQTPRYLIKTRGQQVTLSCSPISGHRSVSWYQQTPGQGLQFLFEYFSETQRNKGNFPGRFSGRQFSNSRSEMNVSTLELGDSALYLCASSLGQGALGPIYEQYFGPGTRLTVT.

This rearrangement joins TRBV2 to TRBJ2-5; D might be TRBD2 (5 bases). The CDR3 length is 13 residues. Germline V lookup: CDR1 SNHLY, CDR2 FYNNEI. The V end lost 6 bases, the J end lost 2 bases, and 10 bases lay between the germline ends. CDR3 residues: CASRRGQQETQYF. CDR3 DNA: TGTGCCAGCAGGCGAGGGCAGCAAGAGACCCAGTACTTC.

This clone showed up just a few times. The chain carries TRBV25-1 and TRBJ2-1; tentative D call: TRBD2 (5 bases). The CDR3 loop spans 12 amino acids. Germline lookup yields CDR1 MGHDK and CDR2 SYGVNS. The ends were cut back, 5 bases at V and 8 bases at J, with 10 bases in the middle. The CDR3 DNA follows: TGTGCCAGCAGTCAACTCGGGGATGAGCAGTTCTTC. It translates to CASSQLGDEQFF.

The sample holds one count of this clone. The V call is TRBV5-4, the J call TRBJ1-1, with a possible D match to TRBD1 (5 bases). The V end was cut by 4 bases, the J end by 10 bases, with 23 bases between. CDR1 SGHNT and CDR2 YYREEE come from the germline V gene (reference sequence). The CDR3 spans 15 residues. In DNA, the CDR3 is TGTGCCAGCAGCCCTGGTGCGGCGCAGGGTGTACGAGCTTTCTTT. Protein product: CASSPGAAQGVRAFF.

The V call is TRBV7-9, the J call TRBJ2-1, with 7 bases identical to TRBD2. V trimming: 1 base; J trimming: 7 bases; junction bases outside the gene matches: 7. The CDR3 length is 15 residues. CDR1 and CDR2 (germline): SEHNR, FQNEAQ (reference sequence). The CDR3 loop is CASSLVLDGRNEQFF. Written as DNA, the CDR3 is TGTGCCAGCAGCTTAGTCCTAGACGGGAGGAATGAGCAGTTCTTC.

The chain joins TRBV7-6 to TRBJ1-4; no definite D call. This CDR3 region has 16 residues. With 2 bases removed from V and 0 bases from J, the gap between germline ends came to 10 bases. Germline values: CDR1 SGHVS, CDR2 FNYEAQ. DNA for the CDR3: TGTGCCAGCAGCTTAACTGGGGAGGCAACTAATGAAAAACTGTTTTTT. Its translation: CASSLTGEATNEKLFF. The variable domain in full, completed from reference TRBV7-6 and TRBJ1-4, reads GAGVSQSPRYKVTKRGQDVALRCDPISGHVSLYWYRQALGQGPEFLTYFNYEAQQDKSGLPNDRFSAERPEGSISTLTIQRTEQRDSAMYRCASSLTGEATNEKLFFGSGTQLSVL.

This chain joins TRBV4-3 and TRBJ1-1, with 10 bases that match TRBD1. This CDR3 has 15 amino acids. Germline values: CDR1 LGHNA, CDR2 YSLEER. V was pared by 2 bases and J by 2 bases, with 2 bases of the junction left unmatched. CDR3 loop: CASSQRDRGNTEAFF. Written as DNA, the CDR3 is TGCGCCAGCAGCCAACGGGACAGGGGAAACACTGAAGCTTTCTTT.

The J gene is TRBJ2-7, the V gene TRBV6-1; maybe TRBD1 (5 bases). V was clipped by 4 bases and J by 0 bases, with 16 bases between them. Germline V gene lookup returns CDR1 MNHNS and CDR2 SASEGT. The CDR3 runs 16 residues. The CDR3 loop reads CASSGQSTASSYEQYF. The CDR3 nucleotides read TGTGCCAGCAGTGGCCAATCGACAGCTAGCTCCTACGAGCAGTACTTC.

This clone was recorded a few times. The chain combines TRBV5-6 with TRBJ2-5, with D possibly matching TRBD1 (6 bases). Trimming pared 1 base from V and 2 bases from J, leaving 9 bases between. This CDR3 has 14 residues. Germline V lookup: CDR1 SGHDT, CDR2 YYEEEE. The CDR3 here is CASSLYGQQETQYF. The CDR3 bases are TGTGCCAGCAGCTTGTATGGACAGCAAGAGACCCAGTACTTC.

This clone was counted a few times. V and J are TRBV6-4 and TRBJ1-1, with D perhaps matching TRBD1 (6 bases). The germline CDR1 and CDR2 sequences are MRHNA and SNTAGT. This CDR3 has 15 residues. Trimming removed 3 bases at V and 0 bases at J, with 11 bases between. CDR3 region: CASSDGGGLNTEAFF. The CDR3 nucleotides are TGTGCCAGCAGTGATGGCGGGGGCTTGAACACTGAAGCTTTCTTT.